Presented here are 25 T cell receptor beta chains from one specimen sequenced in a study of blood T cell repertoires in COVID-19. Produced via immunoSEQ multiplex PCR; TCRdb's table is partial and in-frame only. The repertoire holds approximately 210,000 clones, with 90% to 95% as singletons. Sequenced: peripheral blood. Receptors originate from a man aged 25 to 40 with acute or convalescent COVID-19.

The chain couples TRBV15 to TRBJ2-3; D gene uncertain. The ends were cut back, 3 bases at V and 6 bases at J, with 7 bases in the middle. CDR1 is LNHNV, CDR2 YYDKDF, per germline (reference sequence). This CDR3 is built from 12 residues. Written as DNA, the CDR3 is TGTGCCACCAGCAGCCCTCGGGATACGCAGTATTTT. Translation gives CATSSPRDTQYF.

The chain employs TRBV6-1 and TRBJ1-1, with TRBD1 as a possible D gene (5 bases). The CDR3 runs 13 residues. Germline CDR1 and CDR2: MNHNS and SASEGT. The ends were cut back, 0 bases at V and 8 bases at J, with 10 bases in the middle. CDR3 sequence reads: CASSEASDREAFF. CDR3 in DNA: TGTGCCAGCAGTGAAGCATCAGACAGAGAAGCTTTCTTT.

This clone appeared a few times. The chain has TRBV5-5 and TRBJ2-1; TRBD2 matches 12 bases. Germline V gene data show CDR1 as SGHKS and CDR2 as YYEKEE (reference sequence). The junction had 11 bases not matched to a gene; V was cut back by 0 bases and J by 7 bases. This CDR3 contains 18 residues. CDR3 in DNA: TGTGCCAGCAGCTTGGCTCTACTAGCGGGAGGCCGGTTGAATGAGCAGTTCTTC. Amino acid sequence: CASSLALLAGGRLNEQFF.

The chain has TRBV28 and TRBJ1-2; D is uncertain. CDR1 and CDR2 (germline): MDHEN, SYDVKM. Deletions cut 7 bases from V and 2 bases from J, with 14 bases between. This CDR3 is built from 14 residues. CDR3 sequence reads: CASTGRRRNYGYTF. The CDR3 nucleotides read TGTGCCAGCACGGGGAGACGCAGGAACTATGGCTACACCTTC.

The chain recombines TRBV9 with TRBJ2-7; D is perhaps TRBD1 (6 bases). Looked up from germline, CDR1 is SGDLS and CDR2 is YYNGEE. V was clipped by 4 bases and J by 1 base, with 15 bases between them. CDR3 length: 15 residues. CDR3 sequence (DNA): TGTGCCAGCAGCCTTTCCTTGGGGGCATCCTACGAGCAGTACTTC. Its protein is CASSLSLGASYEQYF.

This clone was seen a single time. V gene TRBV6-4 combines with J gene TRBJ1-2; possibly TRBD1 for D (6 bases). Germline CDR1 reads MRHNA; CDR2 reads SNTAGT. This CDR3 contains 16 residues. The germline V and J ends were trimmed by 4 bases and 4 bases, with 19 bases remaining between them. Here the CDR3 reads CASSAQGTGAVYGYTF. The CDR3 bases are TGTGCCAGCAGTGCCCAGGGGACGGGCGCCGTCTATGGCTACACCTTC.

This clone was observed a single time. The V and J genes are TRBV2 and TRBJ2-7, with D perhaps TRBD2 (5 bases). Germline V gives CDR1 SNHLY, CDR2 FYNNEI. Trimming removed 6 bases from V and 4 bases from J, with 10 bases in between. This CDR3 has 12 amino acids. The CDR3 loop reads CASSGGGYEQYF. CDR3 nucleotides: TGTGCCAGCAGCGGTGGAGGTTACGAGCAGTACTTC.

V and J are TRBV7-7 and TRBJ2-6; possible D gene TRBD1, 9 bases. CDR1 is SSHAT and CDR2 is FNYEAQ in the germline V gene (reference sequence). The CDR3 has 18 residues. CDR3 DNA: TGTGCTAGCGGGGAGGTGGGACAGGGATCCTCTGGGGCCAACGTCCTGACTTTC. Residues: CASGEVGQGSSGANVLTF.

V usage is TRBV9 and J usage is TRBJ1-3; D unclear. V was cut by 0 bases and J by 8 bases, with 9 bases left in between. Per germline, CDR1 SGDLS and CDR2 YYNGEE. The CDR3 length is 13 residues. The CDR3: CASSVGHFDTIYF. CDR3 nucleotide sequence: TGTGCCAGCAGCGTAGGGCATTTCGACACCATATATTTT.

The count of this clone is one. V usage is TRBV10-3 and J usage is TRBJ1-1; TRBD1 agrees at 7 bases. V lost 8 bases to trimming and J lost 4 bases; unmatched junction nucleotides: 16. The CDR3 runs to 16 residues. Per the germline V gene, CDR1 is ENHRY and CDR2 is SYGVKD. The CDR3 is CAISYRDSKGRTEAFF. The CDR3 region has the DNA TGTGCCATCTCGTACCGGGACAGTAAAGGGCGCACTGAAGCTTTCTTT.

The chain couples TRBV4-1 to TRBJ2-1; maybe TRBD2 (6 bases). CDR1 is MGHRA and CDR2 is YSYEKL in the germline V gene. The germline V and J ends were trimmed by 0 bases and 1 base, with 22 bases remaining between them. This CDR3 has 20 amino acids. CDR3 sequence: CASSQDWPRRGIRSYNEQFF. CDR3 sequence (DNA): TGCGCCAGCAGCCAAGATTGGCCTAGGAGGGGTATTAGATCCTACAATGAGCAGTTCTTC.

CDR3 protein: CASSALTGIETQYF. CDR3 DNA: TGCGCCAGCAGCGCCCTAACAGGGATAGAGACCCAGTACTTC. The chain employs TRBV5-1 and TRBJ2-5; maybe TRBD1 (6 bases). CDR1 and CDR2 (germline): SGHRS, YFSETQ. The CDR3 runs 14 residues. V was cut by 4 bases and J by 4 bases, with 14 bases left in between.

This clone was recorded only once. This chain links TRBV27 with TRBJ2-7; 8 bases match TRBD1. Per the germline V gene, CDR1 is MNHEY and CDR2 is SMNVEV (reference sequence). There are 15 residues in the CDR3. The V gene end was trimmed by 7 bases and the J gene end by 6 bases; junction bases not matched to a gene: 14. The CDR3 region has the DNA TGTGCCAGCAACAAGGACAGGGCCCCCGGGGTCGAGCAGTACTTC. Residues: CASNKDRAPGVEQYF.

This clone was observed a single time. The rearrangement links TRBV18 to TRBJ1-5, with D unclear. V was clipped by 3 bases and J by 4 bases, with 10 bases between them. This CDR3 comprises 14 residues. In germline, CDR1 is KGHSH, CDR2 LQKENI. CDR3 amino acids: CASSPGAPNQPQHF. CDR3 nucleotides: TGTGCCAGCTCACCGGGAGCTCCTAATCAGCCCCAGCATTTT.

This chain connects TRBV6-1 to TRBJ2-7; no definite D call. The CDR3 totals 15 residues. The germline V and J ends were trimmed by 3 bases and 0 bases, with 12 bases remaining between them. Looked up from germline, CDR1 is MNHNS and CDR2 is SASEGT. CDR3 DNA sequence: TGTGCCAGCAGTGACGTGTTTCGCGCCTCCTACGAGCAGTACTTC. This sequence encodes CASSDVFRASYEQYF.

J is TRBJ2-3 and V is TRBV7-3, with 10 nucleotides matching TRBD2. The CDR3 loop spans 16 amino acids. Per germline, CDR1 SGHTA and CDR2 FQGTGA. The V and J ends lost 4 bases and 7 bases, in that order; junction bases with no gene match: 11. For the CDR3, the DNA is TGTGCCAGCAGCTCGGCTAGCGGGGGATTTCGGAATACGCAGTATTTT. It is translated as CASSSASGGFRNTQYF.

The rearrangement joins TRBV6-5 to TRBJ2-5; 8 bases map to TRBD2. This CDR3 comprises 12 residues. Looked up from germline, CDR1 is MNHEY and CDR2 is SVGAGI. V lost 6 bases and J lost 5; bases outside the gene matches: 2. DNA of the CDR3: TGTGCCAGCAGCACGGGAGGGGAGACCCAGTACTTC. This translates into CASSTGGETQYF.

The rearrangement uses TRBV4-1 and TRBJ2-7, with D possibly matching TRBD1 (5 bases). The CDR3 runs 14 residues. Germline assignment: CDR1 MGHRA and CDR2 YSYEKL. V lost 3 bases, J lost 0 bases, and 9 bases lay in between. This CDR3 reads CASSQSRDSYEQYF. As DNA, the CDR3 is TGCGCCAGCAGCCAGAGCAGGGACTCCTACGAGCAGTACTTC.

The rearrangement joins TRBV4-1 to TRBJ1-1; TRBD1 is a possible D gene (6 bases). CDR3 size: 13 residues. Germline lookup yields CDR1 MGHRA and CDR2 YSYEKL. V lost 4 bases to trimming and J lost 7 bases, with 13 bases between them. CDR3 region: CASSLYRAGEAFF. The CDR3 bases are TGCGCCAGCAGCCTTTACAGGGCCGGTGAAGCTTTCTTT.

The chain uses TRBV7-9 and TRBJ1-2, with TRBD1 as a possible D gene (5 bases). Trimming stripped 3 bases from V and 0 bases from J, with 14 bases between. CDR1 is SEHNR and CDR2 is FQNEAQ in the germline V gene (reference sequence). The CDR3 consists of 16 residues. CDR3 amino acids: CASSFGGGRANYGYTF. The DNA of the CDR3 is TGTGCCAGCAGCTTTGGGGGAGGGCGAGCTAACTATGGCTACACCTTC.

This clone has only a few counts. The chain has TRBV3-1 (or the pseudogene TRBV3-2) and TRBJ1-3; weak D call: TRBD1 (5 bases). Trimming took off 1 base at V and 0 bases at J, with 19 bases between the two ends. Germline CDR1 reads LGHDT; CDR2 reads YNNKEL (reference sequence). The CDR3 consists of 19 residues. CDR3 in amino acids: CASSQGRGGGFSSGNTIYF. For the CDR3, the DNA is TGTGCCAGCAGCCAAGGCCGCGGCGGGGGATTTAGCTCTGGAAACACCATATATTTT.

V is TRBV7-6 and J is TRBJ2-1; TRBD2 agrees at 12 bases. The V gene's germline CDR1 is SGHVS and CDR2 FNYEAQ. Unmatched junction bases numbered 6, after V lost 2 bases and J lost 7 bases. This CDR3 is 16 amino acids long. The CDR3 sequence is CASSLRLAGAMNEQFF. In DNA form, the CDR3 reads TGTGCCAGCAGCTTAAGACTAGCGGGAGCTATGAATGAGCAGTTCTTC.

The rearrangement joins TRBV10-3 to TRBJ2-5; the D is unclear. Germline V gene sequence: CDR1 ENHRY, CDR2 SYGVKD. This CDR3 is built from 12 residues. Trimming removed 6 bases from V and 3 bases from J, with 8 bases in between. CDR3 sequence reads: CAISTEKETQYF. CDR3 nucleotides: TGTGCCATCAGCACAGAAAAAGAGACCCAGTACTTC.

This clone was observed a handful of times. The CDR3 nucleotides read TGTGCCAGCAGTCGGAGTTCCGGCCGAAATGGCTACACCTTC. Protein product: CASSRSSGRNGYTF. J is TRBJ1-2 and V is TRBV2; no clear D gene. Between the trimmed V and J ends, which lost 5 bases and 6 bases, there was a span of 16 bases. CDR3 size: 14 residues. Germline V gene sequence: CDR1 SNHLY, CDR2 FYNNEI.

This sequence joins TRBV5-4 and TRBJ1-2; 7 nucleotides line up with TRBD1. CDR3 size: 14 residues. Germline assignment: CDR1 SGHNT and CDR2 YYREEE (reference sequence). V was clipped by 0 bases and J by 4 bases; unmatched bases: 3. CDR3 nucleotides: TGTGCCAGCAGCTTGGGGACAGGCTTCTATGGCTACACCTTC. This sequence encodes CASSLGTGFYGYTF.